This T cell receptor beta chain was obtained from a study of blood T cell repertoires in COVID-19. Study-wide context: From the United States, Italy and Spain came samples of acute and convalescent COVID-19. T cells, B-cell-depleted T cells, or PBMCs provided the cDNA or gDNA that served as material.

The ends were cut back, 0 bases at V and 4 bases at J, with 15 bases in the middle. The CDR3 has 16 residues. CDR1 is MNHEY and CDR2 is SMNVEV in the germline V gene (reference sequence). Authors' data handling: Reference gene primer amplification in the assay estimated nucleated cell counts. Generated by immunoSEQ multiplex PCR, the TCRdb table keeps only in-frame clones and is missing some. The V and J calls and clone size are taken from that table; D and trimming were inferred from the DNA. The sample shows 160,000 or so clones, about 80% of them seen only once. The origin of this receptor is a man aged 70 or older who had recovered from COVID-19. V gene TRBV27 combines with J gene TRBJ2-5; D gene ambiguous. The sequenced sample consisted of peripheral blood. CDR3 loop: CASSLSRPRVGETQYF. The CDR3 DNA reads TGTGCCAGCAGTTTATCGCGGCCGCGAGTTGGAGAGACCCAGTACTTC.